The 9 T cell receptor beta chains below come from one sample, sequenced in a study of CDR3 diversity in severe acne. In TCRdb, the PCR reads were re-called with MiXCR into one record per CDR3 protein. The sample records approximately 90,000 distinct CDR3 sequences, 45% to 50% being singletons. Sequences were obtained from blood. All receptors derive from a male donor with severe acne vulgaris.

This chain connects TRBV7-9 to TRBJ1-4; 10 nucleotides agree with TRBD1. CDR1 and CDR2 (germline): SEHNR, FQNEAQ (reference sequence). V lost 1 base to trimming and J lost 1 base; unmatched junction nucleotides: 6. This CDR3 has 18 amino acids. CDR3 in amino acids: CASSLGLTGGLTNEKLFF. CDR3 bases: TGTGCCAGCAGCTTAGGATTGACAGGGGGCTTAACTAATGAAAAACTGTTTTTT.

On this clonotype itself: A much larger clone lies a single base off, so this may be a read error. J is TRBJ2-3 and V is TRBV12-3 or TRBV12-4; D ambiguous. The CDR3 is made up of 14 amino acids. This chain's CDR3 is CASSYEPSTDAQYF. CDR3 bases: TGTGCCAGCAGCTACGAGCCATCCACAGATGCGCAGTATTTT.

This chain joins TRBV12-5 and TRBJ2-7; 8 bases fit TRBD1. The germline V gene encodes CDR1 LGHNT and CDR2 FRNRAP. V was pared by 5 bases and J by 0 bases, with 6 bases of the junction left unmatched. There are 15 residues in the CDR3. CDR3 in DNA: TGTGCTAGTGGTAGGGGGACAGGAAGCTCCTACGAGCAGTACTTC. Translating gives CASGRGTGSSYEQYF.

This clonotype was seen ten or more times. The gene calls are TRBV4-2 and TRBJ2-3, with 8 bases aligning to TRBD2. This CDR3 spans 17 amino acids. The germline CDR1 and CDR2 sequences are LGHNA and YNFKEQ. Trimming removed 4 bases from V and 4 bases from J; junction bases left unmatched: 13. CDR3 sequence reads: CASSPNSGMGGADTQYF. The CDR3 nucleotides are TGTGCCAGCAGCCCCAATAGCGGGATGGGAGGCGCAGATACGCAGTATTTT.

Details on this clonotype: This may be a read error: a much more frequent sequence differs by one nucleotide. This likely comes from a read error, as the CDR3 has no conserved phenylalanine or tryptophan at its end. This chain links TRBV10-3 with TRBJ1-2, with 7 bases lining up with TRBD1. This CDR3 contains 13 residues. V lost 10 bases, J lost 8 bases, and 13 bases stayed unmatched. CDR1 ENHRY and CDR2 SYGVKD come from the germline V gene. The CDR3, as DNA: TGTGCCACCGCCGGACAGGCCGCGTCGGGCTACACCTCC. This encodes CATAGQAASGYTS.

This chain joins TRBV2 and TRBJ1-5; 7 bases are a match to TRBD1. Germline CDR1 and CDR2: SNHLY and FYNNEI. Losses at the gene ends were 8 bases for V and 1 base for J; bases not matched to a gene: 2. This CDR3 region has 13 residues. The CDR3 coding sequence is TGTGCCAGCGACAGGGCGAGCAATCAGCCCCAGCATTTT. It encodes CASDRASNQPQHF.

Comment on this clonotype: A much larger clone lies one base from this, so it may be a read error. V is TRBV11-2 and J is TRBJ2-7, with D hard to call. Germline CDR1 reads SGHAT; CDR2 reads FQNNGV. The CDR3 is 12 residues long. Trimming removed 1 base from V and 5 bases from J, with 6 bases in between. In DNA, the CDR3 is TGTGCCAGCAGCTTAGGATTGAACGAGCAGTACTTC. Amino acid sequence: CASSLGLNEQYF.

Judged by abundance, this clonotype is medium-sized. This chain joins TRBV15 and TRBJ2-1; D not certain. The CDR3 is 13 amino acids. V was clipped by 6 bases and J by 2 bases, with 8 bases between them. In germline, CDR1 is LNHNV, CDR2 YYDKDF (reference sequence). The CDR3 DNA is TGTGCCACCAGGGGGTTCGCCTACAATGAGCAGTTCTTC. Amino acids: CATRGFAYNEQFF.

The sample holds one count of this clonotype. Mismatch with germline at one junction end may stem from a read error. The chain employs TRBV7-9 and TRBJ2-7, with D perhaps matching TRBD1 (5 bases). Germline V gene lookup returns CDR1 SEHNR and CDR2 FQNEAQ (reference sequence). CDR3 length equals 14 residues. The CDR3 protein is CASSSSSDTLLRYF. As DNA, the CDR3 is TGTGCCAGCAGCTCCAGTTCGGACACTCTCTTGAGGTATTTT.